This is a list of T cell receptor beta chains from one sample in a study of immune evolution from preneoplasia to lung adenocarcinoma. Profiling relied on immunoSEQ multiplex PCR, and the TCRdb table lists in-frame clones only, not all of them. This table holds thousands of clones, 79% found once. The sample was FFPE adjacent normal lung tissue. The receptors were sampled from a person aged 65 to 79 with lung adenocarcinoma. Both conserved end residues are part of each CDR3. Each record gives: V gene, J gene, D gene, clone size, CDR3 protein, CDR3 DNA. A D gene is named only where the DNA matches it firmly. Rows may omit the clone size; those that give it use once, few, many or a size class.

V: TRBV2
J: TRBJ2-7
D: -
size: -
CDR3: CALSQSSYEQYF
DNA: TGTGCTTTGTCCCAGAGCTCCTACGAGCAGTACTTC

V: TRBV28
J: TRBJ1-1
D: TRBD1
size: -
CDR3: CASSGGQENTEAFF
DNA: TGTGCCAGCAGTGGGGGACAGGAGAACACTGAAGCTTTCTTT

V: TRBV4-2
J: TRBJ2-2
D: TRBD2
size: once
CDR3: CASSPRLAGGNTGELFF
DNA: TGTGCCAGCAGCCCCCGACTAGCGGGGGGCAACACCGGGGAGCTGTTTTTT

V: TRBV7-2
J: TRBJ1-6
D: TRBD1
size: -
CDR3: CASSLNRGLGSPLHF
DNA: TGTGCCAGCAGCTTAAACAGGGGGCTGGGTTCACCCCTCCACTTT

V: TRBV9
J: TRBJ2-7
D: -
size: -
CDR3: CASSAGAYEQYF
DNA: TGTGCCAGCAGCGCCGGGGCCTACGAGCAGTACTTC

V: TRBV27
J: TRBJ1-6
D: -
size: -
CDR3: CASSLHGGSYNSPLHF
DNA: TGTGCCAGCAGTTTACACGGAGGCTCCTATAATTCACCCCTCCACTTT

V: TRBV11-2
J: TRBJ1-1
D: -
size: few
CDR3: CASSLQGNTEAFF
DNA: TGTGCCAGCAGCTTACAAGGGAACACTGAAGCTTTCTTT

V: TRBV7-9
J: TRBJ1-1
D: -
size: -
CDR3: CASSLVGGGNTEAFF
DNA: TGTGCCAGCAGCTTAGTCGGTGGGGGGAACACTGAAGCTTTCTTT

V: TRBV7-9
J: TRBJ2-7
D: TRBD1
size: -
CDR3: CASRPGAGQGAGEQYF
DNA: TGTGCCAGCAGGCCAGGGGCGGGACAGGGGGCTGGTGAGCAGTACTTC

V: TRBV7-3
J: TRBJ2-1
D: -
size: few
CDR3: CASSLDHRYYNEQFF
DNA: TGTGCCAGCAGCTTAGACCACAGATACTACAATGAGCAGTTCTTC

V: TRBV6-4
J: TRBJ2-3
D: TRBD2
size: hyperexpanded
CDR3: CASSDSGGGAADTQYF
DNA: TGTGCCAGCAGTGACTCAGGCGGGGGGGCCGCAGATACGCAGTATTTT

V: TRBV9
J: TRBJ2-1
D: TRBD1
size: -
CDR3: CASSVDETRGLNEQFF
DNA: TGTGCCAGCAGCGTAGATGAAACAAGGGGGCTAAATGAGCAGTTCTTC